The following is a T cell receptor (beta chain) sequence with its context. Its antigen has not been determined. Nothing much larger sits one base from this clone, and base qualities are not available. TCRbeta CDR3 regions were amplified from genomic DNA using the immunoSEQ Assay, a bias-controlled multiplex PCR. The paper's processing steps were these. Within the assay, amplification of reference gene primers was used to estimate how many nucleated cells each sample contained. Sequence reads were collapsed and filtered to measure the absolute abundance of every unique TCRbeta CDR3 rearrangement. Productive Simpson clonality was computed per sample as the square root of Simpson's diversity index over productive rearrangements. TCRdb obtained this table from immuneACCESS and retained in-frame rearrangements with V and J assigned. These tables miss some clones; where compared with another copy, unresolved V genes account for less than half of the shortfall, and the remainder is unexplained. V, J and clone size are those of that table, while D and trimming were read from the DNA. This sample is represented by 130,000 to 150,000 clones; under 90% of them were singletons. The ten largest clonotypes hold about 6.4% of the sample.

The sample is drawn from a study of blood T cell repertoires in COVID-19 (dated by TCRdb to the early 2020s). In terms of the full investigation: The collaborator samples originated in the United States, Italy and Spain and spanned the acute and convalescent phases of COVID-19. A de-identified subject ID, COVID-19 status, age in years and sex were almost always included in the sample metadata. Subjects who had been exposed to COVID-19, were actively infected with it, or had recovered from it provided the deeply sampled blood TCRbeta repertoires that made up the dataset. The material from the prospective study consisted of cDNA or gDNA derived from T cells, B-cell-depleted T cells, or PBMCs. The repertoires were made available in a free public database intended to serve as a resource for research on the immune response to SARS-CoV-2. HLA class I and class II types, where available, came from metadata supplied by the sample provider rather than from assay-based typing. Samples were obtained from the ongoing ImmuneRACE study (first 160 participants) and from about 1,300 subjects provided by 6 global collaborators. The paper as a whole reports these results and caveats: The quantity of clinical and demographic metadata differed by source and by participant and was supplied without curation.

The collaborating institutions used their own protocols to collect whole blood in K2EDTA tubes. For TCRbeta analysis, collaborator samples were shipped as frozen whole blood, as isolated PBMCs, or as DNA extracted from either sample type. The material sequenced was peripheral blood. The receptor was isolated from a human donor in a cohort sampled during active COVID-19.

CDR3 sequence: CASSPRDRANTEAFF. The sequence in DNA is TGTGCCAGCAGCCCTCGAGACAGGGCGAACACTGAAGCTTTCTTT. The rearranged segments are TRBV5-4 and TRBJ1-1; TRBD1 lines up with 7 middle nucleotides. Relative to germline, V is missing 4 bases and J is missing 1 base, with 7 bases of the junction outside any gene match. CDR1 SGHNT and CDR2 YYREEE are derived from the germline V gene (reference sequence). Including cysteine and phenylalanine, the CDR3 has 15 amino acids. CDR3 DNA only is kept here, 45 bases in frame from base 1.